These 22 T cell receptor beta chains share one sample of origin, sequenced in a study of human T cells and chemical hapten exposure. MiXCR was run by TCRdb on the RACE reads, yielding one entry per CDR3 protein. Of under 100,000 distinct CDR3 sequences listed, roughly 11% are singletons. Indicated time point: patch test 2, 6 weeks after DPC sensitization. Sample treatment: therapeutic diphenylcyclopropenone sensitization with weekly scalp DPC. Source: whole blood, taken in connection with sensitization to the hapten diphenylcyclopropenone (DPC). The receptors were sampled from a middle-aged woman with alopecia areata. Some clones in this sample may be carry-over from other donors' samples.

This clonotype was seen a few times. The chain carries TRBV20-1 and TRBJ1-4; D call uncertain. CDR1 is DFQATT, CDR2 SNEGSKA, per germline (reference sequence). The CDR3 has 14 amino acids. With 4 bases removed from V and 0 bases from J, the gap between germline ends came to 9 bases. The CDR3 sequence: CSATTDATNEKLFF. The CDR3 DNA is TGCAGTGCTACGACCGATGCAACTAATGAAAAACTGTTTTTT.

The rearrangement uses TRBV29-1 and TRBJ2-7; D might be TRBD1 (7 bases). Trimming shortened V by 5 bases and J by 11 bases, and 16 bases separated the two germline ends. The germline gives CDR1 SQVTM, CDR2 ANQGSEA. The CDR3 length is 11 residues. The CDR3 coding sequence is TGCAGCGTTACCCAGGGGGGCCGCGAGTACTTC. Protein: CSVTQGGREYF.

This clonotype was recorded many times. V usage is TRBV29-1 and J usage is TRBJ2-3; perhaps TRBD1 as D (6 bases). CDR1 is SQVTM and CDR2 is ANQGSEA in the germline V gene. V dropped 1 base and J dropped 3 bases, with 11 bases sitting between them. The CDR3 runs to 14 residues. CDR3 region: CSVEGQGMTDTQYF. In nucleotides, the CDR3 is TGCAGCGTTGAAGGCCAGGGGATGACAGATACGCAGTATTTT.

The chain combines TRBV3-1 with TRBJ1-1; the D is unclear. This CDR3 is built from 12 residues. Looked up from germline, CDR1 is LGHDT and CDR2 is YNNKEL (reference sequence). V dropped 11 bases and J dropped 5 bases, with 15 bases sitting between them. Here the CDR3 reads CAAGPERTEAFF. As DNA, the CDR3 is TGTGCCGCGGGTCCGGAGAGAACTGAAGCTTTCTTT. Supplemented by reference TRBV3-1 and TRBJ1-1, the full variable domain reads DTAVSQTPKYLVTQMGNDKSIKCEQNLGHDTMYWYKQDSKKFLKIMFSYNNKELIINETVPNRFSPKSPDKAHLNLHINSLELGDSAVYFCAAGPERTEAFFGQGTRLTVV.

V gene TRBV25-1 combines with J gene TRBJ1-1, with D possibly matching TRBD1 (5 bases). Trimming took 7 bases from V and 0 from J, leaving 12 bases between them. The CDR3 is 14 residues long. Germline V gene data show CDR1 as MGHDK and CDR2 as SYGVNS. The CDR3 DNA follows: TGTGCCAGCAAAGCAGGGTCAATGAACACTGAAGCTTTCTTT. As protein: CASKAGSMNTEAFF.

The CDR3 nucleotides are TGTGCCAGCAGCTTAGCTGTAGGAGGGAGTCGCGAGCAGTACTTC. Its translation is CASSLAVGGSREQYF. V gene TRBV7-8 combines with J gene TRBJ2-7, with D possibly being TRBD2 (6 bases). V gave up 0 bases and J gave up 6 bases, with 15 bases separating them. The CDR3 is 15 amino acids. Germline-derived CDR1 and CDR2 are SGHVS and FQNEAQ.

This clonotype has more than one count but fewer than ten. CDR3: CASSLGPSGGWEETQYF. The CDR3 bases are TGTGCCAGCAGCTTAGGCCCTAGCGGGGGATGGGAGGAGACCCAGTACTTC. The chain recombines TRBV7-9 with TRBJ2-5; 10 positions agree with TRBD2. Germline CDR1 SEHNR, CDR2 FQNEAQ (reference sequence). This CDR3 contains 17 residues. The V segment lost 1 base and the J segment 5 bases; nucleotides outside the gene matches: 10.

This clonotype was seen more than once but under ten times. The chain uses TRBV7-8 and TRBJ1-1; D might be TRBD1 (5 bases). Germline CDR1 SGHVS, CDR2 FQNEAQ. This CDR3 comprises 14 residues. V was pared by 5 bases and J by 3 bases, with 13 bases between. The CDR3 bases are TGTGCCAGCAGCAGCTTAGGGGTGCACACTGAAGCTTTCTTT. This translates into CASSSLGVHTEAFF.

The V gene is TRBV11-2, the J gene TRBJ2-2; 11 positions match TRBD2. Germline CDR1 and CDR2: SGHAT and FQNNGV. The V segment lost 5 bases and the J segment 5 bases; nucleotides outside the gene matches: 7. CDR3 length: 16 residues. CDR3 residues: CASSPVGLAATGELFF. DNA for the CDR3: TGTGCCAGCAGCCCCGTGGGACTAGCGGCGACCGGGGAGCTGTTTTTT.

The chain uses TRBV18 and TRBJ1-1, with 7 nucleotides matching TRBD1. CDR1 is KGHSH and CDR2 is LQKENI in the germline V gene. After removal of 6 bases from V and 3 bases from J, the junction contained 7 bases not matched to a gene. The CDR3 is 14 amino acids. CDR3 sequence reads: CASSNRGRDTEAFF. CDR3 bases: TGTGCCAGCTCGAACAGGGGCCGGGACACTGAAGCTTTCTTT. Variable domain in full (rest from reference TRBV18 and TRBJ1-1): NAGVMQNPRHLVRRRGQEARLRCSPMKGHSHVYWYRQLPEEGLKFMVYLQKENIIDESGMPKERFSAEFPKEGPSILRIQQVVRGDSAAYFCASSNRGRDTEAFFGQGTRLTVV.

V is TRBV2 and J is TRBJ1-1, with 8 bases identical to TRBD1. This CDR3 contains 14 residues. Germline-derived CDR1 and CDR2 are SNHLY and FYNNEI. V was clipped by 7 bases and J by 1 base; unmatched bases: 5. CDR3 sequence: CASIRGQENTEAFF. DNA for the CDR3: TGTGCCAGCATTAGGGGACAGGAGAACACTGAAGCTTTCTTT.

There are many counts of this clonotype. J is TRBJ2-3 and V is TRBV20-1; weak D call: TRBD2 (6 bases). The germline V gene encodes CDR1 DFQATT and CDR2 SNEGSKA (reference sequence). The length of the CDR3 is 12 residues. Trimming pared 2 bases from V and 4 bases from J, leaving 7 bases between. CDR3 DNA sequence: TGCAGTGCTAGACCGGGGGCAGATACGCAGTATTTT. As protein: CSARPGADTQYF.

The V gene is TRBV6-6, the J gene TRBJ2-5, with 12 bases identical to TRBD2. The CDR3 is 19 residues long. The germline V gene has CDR1 MNHNY and CDR2 SVGAGI (reference sequence). The J segment lost 2 bases and the V segment lost 2 bases, leaving 12 bases of the junction unmatched. CDR3 loop: CASSYRRLAGAAGQETQYF. DNA of the CDR3: TGTGCCAGCAGTTACCGACGACTAGCGGGAGCTGCGGGGCAAGAGACCCAGTACTTC.

The sample holds a few counts of this clonotype. The gene calls are TRBV11-2 and TRBJ2-3; no definite D call. The CDR3 is made up of 14 amino acids. V was trimmed by 0 bases and J by 1 base, leaving 5 bases between them. Looked up from germline, CDR1 is SGHAT and CDR2 is FQNNGV. The CDR3 here is CASSLDHGTDTQYF. CDR3 DNA sequence: TGTGCCAGCAGCTTAGATCACGGCACAGATACGCAGTATTTT.

The chain employs TRBV12-3 or TRBV12-4 and TRBJ2-1; 11 bases match TRBD2. V lost 2 bases and J lost 6; bases outside the gene matches: 9. The CDR3 has 17 residues. CDR3 in amino acids: CASSLPRTSGPSNEQFF. CDR3 DNA: TGTGCCAGCAGTTTACCCCGGACTAGCGGGCCCTCCAATGAGCAGTTCTTC.

The rearrangement uses TRBV7-9 and TRBJ2-5; 7 bases align to TRBD2. Germline V gene lookup returns CDR1 SEHNR and CDR2 FQNEAQ (reference sequence). CDR3 length: 15 amino acids. The junction had 9 bases not matched to a gene; V was cut back by 6 bases and J by 2 bases. For the CDR3, the DNA is TGTGCCAGCAGGGTAACTAGCGCTGCACAAGAGACCCAGTACTTC. Translated, it gives CASRVTSAAQETQYF.

This clonotype occurred a few times. J is TRBJ1-2 and V is TRBV10-3; D unclear. CDR3 size: 17 residues. The V gene's germline CDR1 is ENHRY and CDR2 SYGVKD. Deletions cut 8 bases from V and 5 bases from J, with 27 bases between. CDR3 amino acids: CAIHPPEAALSLYGYTF. CDR3 bases: TGTGCCATCCATCCCCCGGAGGCAGCACTTAGTCTGTATGGCTACACCTTC.

This clonotype was observed a few times. J is TRBJ2-2 and V is TRBV11-2; TRBD2 might be the D (6 bases). CDR3 length equals 17 residues. V lost 1 base and J lost 1, with 13 bases in between. The germline CDR1 and CDR2 sequences are SGHAT and FQNNGV. The CDR3: CASSLALTRGNTGELFF. CDR3 sequence (DNA): TGTGCCAGCAGCTTAGCTCTGACTAGGGGGAACACCGGGGAGCTGTTTTTT.

This clonotype was counted a few times. The J gene is TRBJ1-1, the V gene TRBV25-1, with D possibly being TRBD1 (5 bases). V lost 4 bases to trimming and J lost 3 bases, with 12 bases between them. CDR1 is MGHDK and CDR2 is SYGVNS in the germline V gene. The CDR3 totals 14 residues. In DNA, the CDR3 is TGTGCCAGCAGTGTCGGGGGTTCGGACACTGAAGCTTTCTTT. This gives the protein CASSVGGSDTEAFF.

This clonotype was observed a handful of times. This chain uses TRBV7-9 with TRBJ2-5, with 7 bases aligning to TRBD1. The CDR3 is 14 amino acids. CDR1 is SEHNR, CDR2 FQNEAQ, per germline (reference sequence). With 4 bases clipped from V and 3 bases from J, the junction kept 5 bases outside the gene matches. The CDR3 spells CASSSKTGKETQYF. The CDR3 DNA follows: TGTGCCAGCAGCTCGAAGACAGGGAAAGAGACCCAGTACTTC.

This clonotype occurred once. Given a much more abundant clone one base away, this may be a read error. The chain is built from TRBV29-1 and TRBJ1-1; weak D call: TRBD1 (5 bases). This CDR3 is 14 amino acids long. Trimming pared 7 bases from V and 3 bases from J, leaving 18 bases between. The germline gives CDR1 SQVTM, CDR2 ANQGSEA. The CDR3 loop is CSAERGSGYTEAFF. The DNA of the CDR3 is TGCAGCGCCGAACGGGGATCAGGGTACACTGAAGCTTTCTTT.

This clonotype occurred many times. The chain combines TRBV2 with TRBJ1-1; D not certain. The length of the CDR3 is 13 residues. The germline CDR1 and CDR2 sequences are SNHLY and FYNNEI. Trimming removed 7 bases at V and 4 bases at J, with 13 bases between. CDR3 amino acids: CASITEVFTEAFF. In DNA, the CDR3 is TGTGCCAGCATTACCGAGGTGTTCACTGAAGCTTTCTTT.